Shown below are 18 T cell receptor beta chains from a single sample sequenced in a study of neurological immune-mediated disorders. TCRdb itself ran the 5' RACE reads through MiXCR, one entry per CDR3 protein. The sample consists of approximately 28,000 distinct CDR3 sequences, about a sixth of them appearing once. Time point defined: technical triplicate 3. Sequencing was performed on CD4+ T cells from blood. The receptors derive from a female donor with HTLV-1-associated myelopathy (HAM/TSP).

This clonotype occurred many times. In nucleotides, the CDR3 is TGTGCCAGCAGCTTACACAACTCCTACGAGCAGTACTTC. Protein: CASSLHNSYEQYF. The chain uses TRBV11-2 and TRBJ2-7; D ambiguous. Germline CDR1 is SGHAT and CDR2 is FQNNGV. This CDR3 region has 13 residues. The V gene lost 2 bases and the J gene lost 0 bases, with 5 bases spanning the gap. The variable domain in full, completed from reference TRBV11-2 and TRBJ2-7, reads EAGVAQSPRYKIIEKRQSVAFWCNPISGHATLYWYQQILGQGPKLLIQFQNNGVVDDSQLPKDRFSAERLKGVDSTLKIQPAKLEDSAVYLCASSLHNSYEQYFGPGTRLTVT.

The rearrangement joins TRBV11-2 to TRBJ2-1, with D tentatively TRBD1 or TRBD2 (7 bases each). CDR1 and CDR2 from the germline V gene are SGHAT and FQNNGV. Trimming cost V 10 bases and J 0 bases, with 34 bases left between them. This CDR3 is built from 21 residues. The chain's CDR3 is CAITLGCSGQGYRGSYNEQFF. CDR3 sequence (DNA): TGTGCCATCACTCTCGGGTGTAGCGGGCAGGGGTACAGGGGCTCCTACAATGAGCAGTTCTTC.

This clonotype is deemed medium-sized. CDR3 DNA sequence: TGTGCCAGCAGCTTAGGGCTAGCAGACTACGAGCAGTACTTC. Amino acids: CASSLGLADYEQYF. This chain joins TRBV7-6 and TRBJ2-7; tentative D call: TRBD2 (5 bases). Germline V gene lookup returns CDR1 SGHVS and CDR2 FNYEAQ. This CDR3 is built from 14 residues. The V and J ends lost 1 base and 3 bases respectively, with 10 bases between them.

This clonotype occurred many times. The chain recombines TRBV7-6 with TRBJ2-1; 10 nucleotides match TRBD1. V lost 3 bases, J lost 5 bases, and 4 bases stayed unmatched. Looked up from germline, CDR1 is SGHVS and CDR2 is FNYEAQ. CDR3 length: 15 amino acids. CDR3 amino acids: CASSLFGTGDNEQFF. The CDR3 DNA sequence: TGTGCCAGCAGCTTGTTCGGGACAGGGGACAATGAGCAGTTCTTC.

This clonotype has at least ten counts. The chain uses TRBV20-1 and TRBJ2-5; D not certain. Germline CDR1 and CDR2: DFQATT and SNEGSKA (reference sequence). Trimming pared 0 bases from V and 2 bases from J, leaving 10 bases between. The CDR3 runs to 14 residues. In DNA, the CDR3 is TGCAGTGCTAGAGATCAGGCCTCACAAGAGACCCAGTACTTC. Protein product: CSARDQASQETQYF.

This clonotype was seen ten or more times. A much larger clone differs by one base, so this may be a read error. CDR3 coding DNA: TGTGCCAGCACAGACACCGGGGAGCTGTTTTTT. It codes for CASTDTGELFF. The genes are TRBV2 and TRBJ2-2; D not resolved. From germline, CDR1 is SNHLY and CDR2 FYNNEI. The V end lost 7 bases, the J end lost 3 bases, and 3 bases lay between the germline ends. The CDR3 is made up of 11 amino acids.

This clonotype was recorded many times. This CDR3 reads CASSLLAAQDTQYF. The DNA of the CDR3 is TGTGCCAGCAGCTTATTAGCAGCCCAAGATACGCAGTATTTT. This rearrangement joins TRBV7-8 to TRBJ2-3; D is unclear. Trimming left V 2 bases short and J 5 bases short, with 11 bases between. This CDR3 region has 14 residues. Germline CDR1 and CDR2: SGHVS and FQNEAQ.

The chain is built from TRBV30 and TRBJ1-1; D might be TRBD1 (5 bases). Germline V lookup: CDR1 GTSNPN, CDR2 SVGIG (reference sequence). The length of the CDR3 is 16 residues. Trimming left V 5 bases short and J 1 base short, with 20 bases between. The CDR3 DNA reads TGTGCCTGGTGGGGACCTTTACAGCCGCCGAACACTGAAGCTTTCTTT. Its translation is CAWWGPLQPPNTEAFF.

Many counts were recorded for this clonotype. CDR3 amino acids: CASRHGLAGGAETQYF. The DNA for the CDR3 is TGTGCCAGCCGCCACGGACTAGCGGGAGGAGCAGAGACCCAGTACTTC. The chain combines TRBV6-6 with TRBJ2-5; 14 bases agree with TRBD2. The CDR3 length is 16 residues. Germline V gene sequence: CDR1 MNHNY, CDR2 SVGAGI (reference sequence). Trimming cost V 8 bases and J 4 bases; bases outside gene matches: 9.

This clonotype was seen at least ten times. For the CDR3, the DNA is TGTGCCAGCAGCGGGACAGGGCCTGATACGCAGTATTTT. Its protein product is CASSGTGPDTQYF. The chain employs TRBV9 and TRBJ2-3; 8 nucleotides line up with TRBD1. The J segment lost 6 bases and the V segment lost 3 bases, leaving 3 bases of the junction unmatched. CDR1 is SGDLS and CDR2 is YYNGEE in the germline V gene. The CDR3 is made up of 13 amino acids.

This clonotype was detected ten times or more. This sequence joins TRBV7-2 and TRBJ2-2; TRBD1 matches at 9 bases. The CDR3 extends over 20 amino acids. The trim removed 2 bases at V and 3 bases at J, leaving 16 bases unmatched. CDR1 is SGHTA, CDR2 FQGNSA, per germline. CDR3 amino acids: CASSLSPPSYRGRDTGELFF. In DNA form, the CDR3 reads TGTGCCAGCAGCTTATCCCCCCCCAGCTACAGGGGGCGCGACACCGGGGAGCTGTTTTTT.

This clonotype was detected many times. This chain uses TRBV20-1 with TRBJ2-3, with D unclear. Trimming removed 3 bases from V and 0 bases from J, with 10 bases in between. Germline V lookup: CDR1 DFQATT, CDR2 SNEGSKA (reference sequence). The CDR3 has 14 residues. The CDR3: CSARGGGSTDTQYF. CDR3 nucleotide sequence: TGCAGTGCTAGGGGCGGCGGAAGCACAGATACGCAGTATTTT.

This clonotype was seen repeatedly, ten times or more. The chain links TRBV7-3 to TRBJ2-5, with 9 positions matching TRBD2. This CDR3 region has 14 residues. Germline V gene data show CDR1 as SGHTA and CDR2 as FQGTGA. With 2 bases clipped from V and 5 bases from J, the junction kept 3 bases outside the gene matches. The CDR3 sequence is CASSLASGAETQYF. The CDR3 nucleotides read TGTGCCAGCAGCTTAGCTAGCGGGGCTGAGACCCAGTACTTC.

Details on this clonotype: A read error may explain this, as a much larger clone is one base away. Lacking the conserved final phenylalanine or tryptophan, this CDR3 likely reflects a read error. The chain uses TRBV11-3 and TRBJ2-7, with a weak D call TRBD2 (6 bases). The CDR3 consists of 13 residues. Germline V lookup: CDR1 SGHNT, CDR2 YENEEA. The V gene lost 5 bases and the J gene lost 10 bases, with 18 bases spanning the gap. The CDR3 nucleotides read TGTGCCAGCAGCCTTTTTCTGGACTACGGTCAGTACATC. Protein sequence: CASSLFLDYGQYI.

This clonotype was recorded at least ten times. This CDR3 is CASSETGLSEAFF. For the CDR3, the DNA is TGTGCCAGCAGCGAGACAGGGCTTTCTGAAGCTTTCTTT. The chain joins TRBV7-6 to TRBJ1-1; 7 bases line up with TRBD1. The CDR3 has 13 amino acids. J was trimmed by 6 bases and V by 5 bases; bases with no gene match: 6. The germline V gene encodes CDR1 SGHVS and CDR2 FNYEAQ.

The chain combines TRBV5-1 with TRBJ2-7; the D gene is possibly TRBD1 (7 bases). The CDR3 has 13 residues. The germline V gene has CDR1 SGHRS and CDR2 YFSETQ. Trimming left V 7 bases short and J 0 bases short, with 11 bases between. This chain's CDR3 is CASPGGISYEQYF. CDR3 nucleotide sequence: TGCGCCAGCCCAGGGGGGATCTCCTACGAGCAGTACTTC.

This clonotype has a count of ten or more. The rearrangement joins TRBV5-8 to TRBJ2-1, with TRBD2 as a possible D gene (5 bases). Looked up from germline, CDR1 is SGHTS and CDR2 is YDEGEE. CDR3 length: 14 amino acids. The germline V and J ends were trimmed by 3 bases and 4 bases, with 11 bases remaining between them. In nucleotides, the CDR3 is TGTGCCAGCAGCTCGGGAAGGGTTTACAATGAGCAGTTCTTC. Residues: CASSSGRVYNEQFF. Supplemented by reference TRBV5-8 and TRBJ2-1, the full variable domain reads EAGVTQSPTHLIKTRGQQATLRCSPISGHTSVYWYQQALGLGLQFLLWYDEGEERNRGNFPPRFSGRQFPNYSSELNVNALELEDSALYLCASSSGRVYNEQFFGPGTRLTVL.

This clonotype was recorded many times. The chain employs TRBV7-2 and TRBJ2-2, with 7 bases fitting TRBD2. From germline, CDR1 is SGHTA and CDR2 FQGNSA. CDR3 length equals 15 residues. J was trimmed by 1 base and V by 1 base; bases with no gene match: 0. The CDR3 region is CASSLGGRNTGELFF. The CDR3 DNA reads as TGTGCCAGCAGCTTAGGCGGGAGGAACACCGGGGAGCTGTTTTTT.